This paragraph covers one TCR beta chain sequence. The target antigen is unknown. Primers: 60 Vbeta forward and 13 Jbeta reverse. Produced via immunoSEQ multiplex PCR; TCRdb's table is partial and in-frame only. Of 200,000 to 250,000 clones listed, over 75% are singletons. These data come from a study of cytomegalovirus exposure and HLA in healthy donors. Study-level points and caveats: 164 TCR beta chains were listed as cytomegalovirus-associated. The authors later linked a missense DCLRE1C variant to TCR beta V- and J-gene trimming.

This CDR3 comprises 15 residues. Trimming shortened V by 4 bases and J by 3 bases, and 17 bases separated the two germline ends. Germline V gene lookup returns CDR1 SGHRS and CDR2 YFSETQ. V gene TRBV5-1 combines with J gene TRBJ2-7; a weak D match, TRBD1 (6 bases). The TCR comes from a woman under 40 in good health and CMV-seronegative. Material: PBMCs. The chain's CDR3 is CASSESGTKSYEQYF. CDR3 DNA sequence: TGCGCCAGCAGCGAGTCCGGGACAAAAAGCTACGAGCAGTACTTC.